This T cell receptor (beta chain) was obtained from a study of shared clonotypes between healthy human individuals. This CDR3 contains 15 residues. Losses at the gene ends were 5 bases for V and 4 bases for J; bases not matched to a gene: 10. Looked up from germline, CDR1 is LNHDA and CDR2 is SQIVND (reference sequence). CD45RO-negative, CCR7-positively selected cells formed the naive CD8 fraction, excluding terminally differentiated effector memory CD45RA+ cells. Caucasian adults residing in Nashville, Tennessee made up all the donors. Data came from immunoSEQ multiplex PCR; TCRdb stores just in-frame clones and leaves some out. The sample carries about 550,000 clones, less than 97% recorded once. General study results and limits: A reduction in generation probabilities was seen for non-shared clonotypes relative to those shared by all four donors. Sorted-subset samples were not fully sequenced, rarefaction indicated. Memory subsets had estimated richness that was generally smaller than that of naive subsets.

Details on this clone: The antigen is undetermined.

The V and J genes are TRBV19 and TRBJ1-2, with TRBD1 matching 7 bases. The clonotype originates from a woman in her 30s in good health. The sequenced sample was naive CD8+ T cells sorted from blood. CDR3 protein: CASSATGIVGYGYTF. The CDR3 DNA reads TGTGCCAGTAGTGCGACAGGGATCGTAGGCTATGGCTACACCTTC.